This T cell receptor (beta chain) stems from a study of blood T cell repertoires in COVID-19. The overall study: Acute and convalescent COVID-19 samples came from the United States, Italy and Spain. From T cells, B-cell-depleted T cells, or PBMCs came the material, which was cDNA or gDNA.

As handled by the study authors: For nucleated cells, counts were estimated from reference gene primer amplification. The table came from immunoSEQ multiplex PCR; TCRdb's copy has only in-frame clones and leaves some out. That table furnishes V, J and clone size, whereas the DNA furnished D and trimming. The table lists roughly 150,000 clones, approximately 91% of them singletons. The germline CDR1 and CDR2 sequences are MNHEY and SVGAGI. The junction had 3 bases not matched to a gene; V was cut back by 5 bases and J by 3 bases. This CDR3 has 14 residues. The receptor's source is a man between 18 and 29 years old with acute or convalescent COVID-19. Sequenced: peripheral blood. The chain links TRBV6-5 to TRBJ1-2, with 10 nucleotides matching TRBD1. CDR3 sequence (DNA): TGTGCCAGCAGTCCCGGGACAGGGGACTATGGCTACACCTTC. Encoded protein: CASSPGTGDYGYTF.